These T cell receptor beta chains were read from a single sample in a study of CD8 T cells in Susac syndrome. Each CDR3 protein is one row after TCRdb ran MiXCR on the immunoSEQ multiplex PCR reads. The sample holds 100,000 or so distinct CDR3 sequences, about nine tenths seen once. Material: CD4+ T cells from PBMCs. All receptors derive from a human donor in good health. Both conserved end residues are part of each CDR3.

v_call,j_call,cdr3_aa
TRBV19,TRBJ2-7,CASSIGTNGEQYF
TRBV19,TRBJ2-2,CASSIDFLTGELFF
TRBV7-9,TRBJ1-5,CASSLAGENQPQHF
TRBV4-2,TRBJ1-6,CASSQEGLAGDNSPLHF
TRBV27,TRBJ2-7,CASSPGLAFDEQYF
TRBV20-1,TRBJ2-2,CSARGSEAAGELFF
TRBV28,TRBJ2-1,CASSLRLAGGYEQFF
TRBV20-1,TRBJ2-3,CSARGSGRPTDTQYF
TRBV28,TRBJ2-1,CASSPPAGRGYNEQFF
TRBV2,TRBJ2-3,CASSPGAVTDTQYF
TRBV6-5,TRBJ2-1,CASSYGRTSSYNEQFF
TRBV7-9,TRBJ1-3,CASPDSSGNTIYF
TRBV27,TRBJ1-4,CASRLSTNEKLFF
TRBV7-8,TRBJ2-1,CASSLELSSYNEQFF
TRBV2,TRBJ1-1,CASSEAWAVPTEAFF
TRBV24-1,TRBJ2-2,CATRATGVTGELFF
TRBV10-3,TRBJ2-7,CAISESTSGGLYEQYF
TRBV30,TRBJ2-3,CAWSVRREGTDTQYF
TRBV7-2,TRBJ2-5,CASSPAGLLGGIQYF
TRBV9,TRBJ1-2,CASSEGRQGLSYTF
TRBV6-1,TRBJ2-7,CASSPGRVGEQYF
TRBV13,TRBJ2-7,CASSPKVTAPYEQYF
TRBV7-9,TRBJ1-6,CASSESRDSPLHF
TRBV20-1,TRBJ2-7,CSARSIAGSYEQYF
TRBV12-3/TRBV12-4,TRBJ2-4,CASTLRGGSAKNIQYF
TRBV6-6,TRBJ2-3,CASSPLRQGPDTQYF
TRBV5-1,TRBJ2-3,CASSLSTGVTDTQYF
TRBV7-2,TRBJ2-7,CASSMASGGIYEQYF
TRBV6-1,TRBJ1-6,CASSSTGGNSPLHF
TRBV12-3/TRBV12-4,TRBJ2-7,CASSLVRWGQDLYEQYF
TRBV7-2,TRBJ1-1,CASSGASAFF
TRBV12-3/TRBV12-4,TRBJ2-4,CASSLGLSLRSKNIQYF
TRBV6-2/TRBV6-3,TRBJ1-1,CASSYSNREMNTEAFF
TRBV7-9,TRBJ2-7,CASSLGTTRVGFYEQYF
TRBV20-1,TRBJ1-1,CSGESHTEAFF
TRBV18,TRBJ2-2,CATRQESTGELFF
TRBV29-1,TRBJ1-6,CSVEDLTDPNSPLHF
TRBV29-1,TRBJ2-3,CSVDDTPSGTQYF
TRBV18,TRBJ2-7,CASSPRGLEEQYF
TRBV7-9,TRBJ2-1,CADQEGTSYQFF
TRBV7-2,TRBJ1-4,CASSLSRSINEKLFF
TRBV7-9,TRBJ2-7,CASSLAALPYEQYF
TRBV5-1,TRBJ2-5,CASSTDRVEETQYF
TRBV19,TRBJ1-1,CASSITPNTEAFF
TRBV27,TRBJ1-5,CASSLAAYSNQPQHF
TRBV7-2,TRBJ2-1,CASTVAGEGGPYNEQFF
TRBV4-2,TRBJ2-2,CASSQGPDGGNTGELFF